One sample yielded the 20 T cell receptor beta chains listed below, sequenced in a study of T cell repertoires in cytomegalovirus infection. TCRdb redid the calling of the reads with MiXCR, one entry per CDR3 protein. In the table there are 75,000 to 95,000 distinct CDR3 sequences, about 44% of which are singletons. No antigen has been assigned to these receptors. Sequencing was performed on CD8+ T cells from cultured PBMCs, taken from culture after CMV antigen stimulation. These receptors came from a human donor in good health (CMV status not recorded). Some clones in this sample may be carry-over from other donors' samples.

V gene TRBV7-9 combines with J gene TRBJ2-5; D remains unclear. Trimming pared 2 bases from V and 2 bases from J, leaving 9 bases between. The germline V gene encodes CDR1 SEHNR and CDR2 FQNEAQ (reference sequence). CDR3 length equals 14 residues. The CDR3 DNA follows: TGTGCCAGCAGCTTAAGAACCGGGCAAGAGACCCAGTACTTC. It is translated as CASSLRTGQETQYF.

This sequence joins TRBV4-1 and TRBJ1-1; maybe TRBD1 (5 bases). The germline gives CDR1 MGHRA, CDR2 YSYEKL. This CDR3 is built from 15 residues. V was clipped by 1 base and J by 5 bases, with 14 bases between them. CDR3 sequence reads: CASSQAWGFGTEAFF. CDR3 sequence (DNA): TGCGCCAGCAGCCAAGCTTGGGGGTTTGGGACTGAAGCTTTCTTT.

The gene calls are TRBV5-6 and TRBJ2-4; possibly TRBD1 for D (6 bases). V lost 0 bases and J 7 bases, leaving 14 bases between the germline ends. CDR3 size: 15 residues. From germline, CDR1 is SGHDT and CDR2 YYEEEE. The CDR3 spells CASSLASTGLNIQYF. The CDR3 DNA reads TGTGCCAGCAGCTTGGCGTCGACAGGACTGAACATTCAGTACTTC. Full variable domain (missing parts from reference TRBV5-6 and TRBJ2-4): DAGVTQSPTHLIKTRGQQVTLRCSPKSGHDTVSWYQQALGQGPQFIFQYYEEEERQRGNFPDRFSGHQFPNYSSELNVNALLLGDSALYLCASSLASTGLNIQYFGAGTRLSVL.

The chain recombines TRBV6-1 with TRBJ2-7, with 14 bases matching TRBD2. Losses at the gene ends were 3 bases for V and 12 bases for J; bases not matched to a gene: 13. The CDR3 sequence is 16 residues long. The germline CDR1 and CDR2 sequences are MNHNS and SASEGT. CDR3 in DNA: TGTGCCAGCAGTGATTACCCGATTGGGACTAGCGGGAGTGGGTACTTC. It codes for CASSDYPIGTSGSGYF.

This clonotype was detected once. This chain links TRBV7-6 with TRBJ2-5, with D uncertain. CDR3 length: 15 amino acids. Germline V gene lookup returns CDR1 SGHVS and CDR2 FNYEAQ. V was shortened by 7 bases and J by 1 base, with 16 bases between the two germline ends. Here the CDR3 DNA reads TGTGCCAGCACCCCCACGGGTTGGGGCCAAGAGACCCAGTACTTC. Translated: CASTPTGWGQETQYF.

The V call is TRBV7-9, the J call TRBJ2-1, with D perhaps TRBD2 (5 bases). V dropped 4 bases and J dropped 0 bases, with 10 bases sitting between them. This CDR3 has 15 residues. Germline assignment: CDR1 SEHNR and CDR2 FQNEAQ (reference sequence). The CDR3 protein is CASSYSESSYNEQFF. In nucleotides, the CDR3 is TGTGCCAGCAGCTATAGCGAGAGCTCCTACAATGAGCAGTTCTTC.

The chain links TRBV7-3 to TRBJ2-1; 12 nucleotides line up with TRBD2. Germline lookup yields CDR1 SGHTA and CDR2 FQGTGA. CDR3 length: 14 amino acids. V trimming: 5 bases; J trimming: 10 bases; junction bases outside the gene matches: 6. The CDR3 spells CASSPWTSGEEQFF. In nucleotides, the CDR3 is TGTGCCAGCAGCCCCTGGACTAGCGGGGAGGAGCAGTTCTTC.

The chain is built from TRBV7-9 and TRBJ1-1; D is ambiguous. The V end lost 3 bases, the J end lost 1 base, and 3 bases lay between the germline ends. Per the germline V gene, CDR1 is SEHNR and CDR2 is FQNEAQ (reference sequence). The CDR3 is made up of 12 amino acids. CDR3 DNA: TGTGCCAGCAGCTTCCAGAACACTGAAGCTTTCTTT. It yields the protein CASSFQNTEAFF.

The chain combines TRBV7-2 with TRBJ1-6; weak D call: TRBD1 (6 bases). CDR1 SGHTA and CDR2 FQGNSA come from the germline V gene. CDR3 length equals 17 residues. V lost 2 bases and J 10 bases, leaving 21 bases between the germline ends. The CDR3 sequence: CASSLRTGTNSGSPLHF. Written as DNA, the CDR3 is TGTGCCAGCAGCTTACGTACAGGGACGAACTCCGGGTCACCCCTCCACTTT.

The chain employs TRBV28 and TRBJ2-1; 14 bases map to TRBD2. The CDR3 covers 16 residues. Germline CDR1 and CDR2: MDHEN and SYDVKM. Losses at the gene ends were 5 bases for V and 7 bases for J; bases not matched to a gene: 7. The CDR3 nucleotides read TGTGCCAGCAGTCCCTTCGGGACTAGCGGGGGAAATGAGCAGTTCTTC. This translates into CASSPFGTSGGNEQFF.

The table lists this clonotype with a few counts. The chain employs TRBV7-8 and TRBJ1-1; 8 bases are shared with TRBD1. The CDR3 has 16 residues. Germline V gene data show CDR1 as SGHVS and CDR2 as FQNEAQ. The junction had 6 bases not matched to a gene; V was cut back by 1 base and J by 2 bases. CDR3 bases: TGTGCCAGCAGCTTAGGGGACAGGAATGGCAACACTGAAGCTTTCTTT. Protein: CASSLGDRNGNTEAFF.

The chain has TRBV5-1 and TRBJ2-3; D is possibly TRBD1 or TRBD2 (5 bases each). Germline assignment: CDR1 SGHRS and CDR2 YFSETQ. This CDR3 region has 15 residues. V was clipped by 5 bases and J by 6 bases, with 19 bases between them. The CDR3 here is CASSPGRPRGDTQYF. As DNA, the CDR3 is TGCGCCAGCAGTCCCGGACGACCGAGGGGCGATACGCAGTATTTT.

The rearrangement links TRBV28 to TRBJ1-5; TRBD1 agrees at 7 bases. The CDR3 runs 14 residues. J was trimmed by 6 bases and V by 6 bases; bases with no gene match: 8. Germline V gene data show CDR1 as MDHEN and CDR2 as SYDVKM. In DNA, the CDR3 is TGTGCCAGCAGATCACGACAGGGCGGTCAGCCCCAGCATTTT. Translation gives CASRSRQGGQPQHF. The entire variable domain, with the rest obtained from reference TRBV28 and TRBJ1-5, is as follows: DVKVTQSSRYLVKRTGEKVFLECVQDMDHENMFWYRQDPGLGLRLIYFSYDVKMKEKGDIPEGYSVSREKKERFSLILESASTNQTSMYLCASRSRQGGQPQHFGDGTRLSIL.

V is TRBV15 and J is TRBJ1-2; 8 bases agree with TRBD1. The CDR3 covers 13 residues. V lost 8 bases to trimming and J lost 6 bases; unmatched junction nucleotides: 8. Germline lookup yields CDR1 LNHNV and CDR2 YYDKDF (reference sequence). In nucleotides, the CDR3 is TGTGCCACCGCCCGGACAGGGTATGATGGCTACACCTTC. Its protein is CATARTGYDGYTF.

The chain recombines TRBV7-9 with TRBJ2-5; D remains unclear. CDR1 and CDR2 (germline): SEHNR, FQNEAQ (reference sequence). Trimming shortened V by 2 bases and J by 5 bases, and 12 bases separated the two germline ends. This CDR3 spans 14 amino acids. The CDR3 loop is CASSLSRQFETQYF. The CDR3 DNA follows: TGTGCCAGCAGCTTAAGTAGGCAGTTCGAGACCCAGTACTTC.

This clonotype was observed a few times. The chain recombines TRBV11-2 with TRBJ2-5; a weak D match, TRBD2 (5 bases). The CDR3 is 15 amino acids. Germline values: CDR1 SGHAT, CDR2 FQNNGV. Trimming shortened V by 7 bases and J by 5 bases, and 20 bases separated the two germline ends. The CDR3 region is CASTSVWDGEETQYF. CDR3 sequence (DNA): TGTGCCAGCACCTCTGTGTGGGATGGGGAGGAGACCCAGTACTTC. Combining the CDR3 with reference TRBV11-2 and TRBJ2-5 gives the whole variable domain EAGVAQSPRYKIIEKRQSVAFWCNPISGHATLYWYQQILGQGPKLLIQFQNNGVVDDSQLPKDRFSAERLKGVDSTLKIQPAKLEDSAVYLCASTSVWDGEETQYFGPGTRLLVL.

This rearrangement joins TRBV7-6 to TRBJ1-6, with 7 bases lining up with TRBD1. Germline CDR1 is SGHVS and CDR2 is FNYEAQ. The V and J ends lost 5 bases and 0 bases, in that order; junction bases with no gene match: 10. This CDR3 has 18 amino acids. This chain's CDR3 is CASSLRGRDSSYNSPLHF. In nucleotides, the CDR3 is TGTGCCAGCAGCCTCAGAGGGCGGGACAGCTCCTATAATTCACCCCTCCACTTT. The whole variable domain, filled in from reference TRBV7-6 and TRBJ1-6, reads GAGVSQSPRYKVTKRGQDVALRCDPISGHVSLYWYRQALGQGPEFLTYFNYEAQQDKSGLPNDRFSAERPEGSISTLTIQRTEQRDSAMYRCASSLRGRDSSYNSPLHFGNGTRLTVT.

The V call is TRBV5-6, the J call TRBJ1-1, with a possible D match to TRBD1 (5 bases). Germline assignment: CDR1 SGHDT and CDR2 YYEEEE. The CDR3 runs 14 residues. V lost 4 bases, J lost 5 bases, and 15 bases lay in between. CDR3 sequence: CASSPSWGITEAFF. In DNA, the CDR3 is TGTGCCAGCAGCCCCTCCTGGGGGATAACTGAAGCTTTCTTT.

The chain recombines TRBV27 with TRBJ1-6; 8 positions agree with TRBD1. Germline V gives CDR1 MNHEY, CDR2 SMNVEV (reference sequence). The CDR3 totals 16 residues. V shed 5 bases, J shed 6 bases, and the junction held 9 bases outside the gene matches. This chain's CDR3 is CASSGLGTGFNSPLHF. The CDR3 DNA is TGTGCCAGCAGTGGCTTAGGGACAGGTTTTAATTCACCCCTCCACTTT.

The gene calls are TRBV29-1 and TRBJ1-2; D is uncertain. V lost 3 bases to trimming and J lost 5 bases, with 10 bases between them. The CDR3 spans 12 residues. Germline assignment: CDR1 SQVTM and CDR2 ANQGSEA. CDR3 sequence reads: CSVDLSLYGYTF. The CDR3 nucleotides read TGCAGCGTTGATCTCAGCTTATATGGCTACACCTTC.